The following is a T cell receptor (beta chain) sequence with its context. This specimen comes from a study of T cell responses to AZD1222 COVID-19 vaccine. Measured with immunoSEQ multiplex PCR; TCRdb has only the in-frame clones, and not every one. The profile covers some 150,000 clones, with around nine tenths appearing a single time and approximately 2.7% taken by the ten largest. Germline values: CDR1 MNHNY, CDR2 SVGAGI (reference sequence). V was trimmed by 5 bases and J by 5 bases, leaving 13 bases between them. The CDR3 runs 15 residues. The source is an adult in good health. The chain links TRBV6-6 to TRBJ1-6; D call uncertain. This specimen consisted of peripheral blood, obtained on day 0 of MenACWY control vaccination. The CDR3 sequence is CASSKTQGNNSPLHF. DNA for the CDR3: TGTGCCAGCAGTAAGACACAAGGAAATAATTCACCCCTCCACTTT.